This is a list of T cell receptor beta chains from one sample in a study of blood T cell repertoires in COVID-19. Using immunoSEQ multiplex PCR, the repertoire was profiled, and TCRdb retains in-frame clones only, with some absent. The sample lists under 450,000 clones, about 90% occurring once. Material for sequencing was PBMCs or T cells enriched from blood (not recorded which). The receptors derive from a woman aged 25 to 39 who had recovered from COVID-19. The CDR3 runs from the conserved cysteine through the conserved F or W. The D gene is left open where the match is weak.

J gene | V gene | D gene | CDR3 protein
TRBJ1-2 | TRBV6-1 | TRBD1 | CASSETIWTGDYGYTF
TRBJ2-7 | TRBV27 | TRBD2 | CASSDHTSGGTYEQYF
TRBJ1-1 | TRBV3-1/TRBV3-2 | TRBD1 | CASSQIGQGITEAFF
TRBJ1-6 | TRBV5-1 | . | CASSLNPYRDYNSPLHF
TRBJ2-5 | TRBV12-3/TRBV12-4 | . | CASSAQETQYF
TRBJ1-5 | TRBV6-4 | . | CASSVNSNQPQHF
TRBJ2-1 | TRBV12-5 | . | CASGLFQNNEQFF
TRBJ1-3 | TRBV7-9 | . | CASSQDGSGNTIYF
TRBJ2-1 | TRBV27 | TRBD2 | CASSLVNIFGLGDNEQFF
TRBJ2-1 | TRBV29-1 | TRBD2 | CSVVSGEGPNEQFF
TRBJ1-2 | TRBV24-1 | . | CATSDPGYGYTF
TRBJ1-2 | TRBV4-1 | TRBD1 | CASSQVAGGGYGYTF
TRBJ2-1 | TRBV7-7 | TRBD1 | CASSATPTGQGANEQFF
TRBJ1-3 | TRBV19 | . | CASSIALKSSGNTIYF
TRBJ2-3 | TRBV5-1 | TRBD2 | CASSVTSGTDTQYF
TRBJ1-4 | TRBV15 | . | CATSPGGREKLFF
TRBJ1-3 | TRBV5-8 | . | CASSLTGRTGNTIYF
TRBJ2-7 | TRBV28 | TRBD2 | CASKDWREVSYEQYF
TRBJ2-7 | TRBV9 | TRBD2 | CASSVASGGAYEQYF
TRBJ2-7 | TRBV18 | . | CASSPRQGPPYEQYF
TRBJ2-2 | TRBV2 | TRBD2 | CASSELAGGFTGELFF
TRBJ1-2 | TRBV27 | . | CASSFDRSNTYGYTF
TRBJ2-2 | TRBV27 | . | CASSFLAQNTGELFF
TRBJ1-2 | TRBV11-2 | . | CASSFRGLEYGYTF
TRBJ1-1 | TRBV7-9 | TRBD1 | CASSPRTGGTEAFF
TRBJ1-1 | TRBV7-9 | TRBD1 | CASSKRTGDNTEAFF
TRBJ1-1 | TRBV5-5 | . | CASSLWGVNTEAFF
TRBJ2-1 | TRBV18 | TRBD2 | CASSRSGVTYNEQFF
TRBJ1-4 | TRBV15 | . | CATSTRGEKLFF
TRBJ2-2 | TRBV5-4 | TRBD2 | CASSLGSGRSTGELFF
TRBJ2-2 | TRBV5-1 | TRBD1 | CASSHGQGRSGELFF
TRBJ1-6 | TRBV5-6 | TRBD1 | CASSFGTGPNSPLHF
TRBJ2-2 | TRBV6-5 | TRBD1 | CASSNTDRDSGELFF
TRBJ2-7 | TRBV2 | TRBD1 | CASSPGQGVYEQYF
TRBJ2-7 | TRBV28 | TRBD1 | CASRTGQGAYEQYF
TRBJ2-3 | TRBV6-5 | TRBD2 | CASRPGGQGTDTQYF
TRBJ1-2 | TRBV21-1 | . | CASSKVQGRQYGYTF
TRBJ2-3 | TRBV5-4 | TRBD2 | CASSSGLAGGPSDTQYF
TRBJ1-1 | TRBV30 | . | CAWSQKGGGDEAFF
TRBJ2-3 | TRBV2 | . | CASSEATRPVDTQYF
TRBJ1-2 | TRBV9 | . | CASSDPDSYYNYGYTF
TRBJ1-3 | TRBV23-1 | TRBD1 | CASSQIGQALRTTIYF
TRBJ1-2 | TRBV19 | TRBD1 | CASSPPTGYGYTF
TRBJ2-7 | TRBV19 | TRBD2 | CASSMIGTSGSYEQYF
TRBJ2-1 | TRBV30 | . | CALQGWREQFF
TRBJ2-7 | TRBV10-1 | TRBD1 | CASEDRQGYEQYF
TRBJ1-1 | TRBV2 | . | CASSVYRMNTEAFF
TRBJ1-5 | TRBV28 | . | CASSLGQAPYSNQPQHF
TRBJ2-1 | TRBV10-2 | TRBD2 | CASSALAGVTDEQFF
TRBJ1-5 | TRBV19 | . | CASSIRGKGNQPQHF
TRBJ1-2 | TRBV5-1 | . | CASSFLQGGTYGYTF
TRBJ1-5 | TRBV7-8 | TRBD1 | CASSRRDRATVGQPQHF
TRBJ2-7 | TRBV5-8 | . | CASSLAVRNEQYF
TRBJ1-6 | TRBV28 | . | CASSQVPLILHF
TRBJ1-5 | TRBV10-3 | . | CAKSRRGNQPQHF